Here is one TCR beta chain with its context. The antigen this receptor binds is unknown. Per-base qualities were not stored, and no clone one base away is much larger. The immunoSEQ Assay, a bias-controlled multiplex PCR, was used to amplify TCRbeta CDR3 regions from genomic DNA. The authors processed their data as follows. The number of nucleated cells in each sample was estimated by amplification of reference gene primers within the assay. To quantify the absolute abundance of each unique TCRbeta CDR3 rearrangement, sequence reads were collapsed and filtered. For each sample, productive Simpson clonality was calculated as the square root of Simpson's diversity index across productive rearrangements. The immuneACCESS repertoire file appears here via TCRdb, limited to in-frame rearrangements. These files lack a portion of the clones; in checked studies, under half of the deficit traces to unresolved V genes, and the cause of the others is not known. V, J and clone size were drawn from that table, and D and trimming were deduced from the DNA. Across this sample there are over 250,000 clones, with approximately 87% seen only once. In total, the top ten clones hold 5.3% of the sample.

In the prospective study, participants were about 18 to 89 years old, resided in about two dozen geographic areas of the United States, and were enrolled through a virtual design. Cohort assignment in the prospective study relied on participant-reported clinical history from a screening survey and a study questionnaire. Recovered participants in ImmuneRACE Cohort 3 were defined by two consecutive negative NP/OP PCR tests, clearance by a healthcare professional, or resolution of symptoms. In the prospective study, whole blood, serum and a nasopharyngeal or oropharyngeal swab were collected from each participant by mobile phlebotomists. Over a roughly two-month period, participants in the prospective study had the option of providing additional blood draws and questionnaires. Prospective study blood samples were shipped either frozen or at room temperature before DNA extraction. The germline V gene (reference sequence) yields LNHDA for CDR1 and SQIVND for CDR2. The CDR3 measures 13 amino acids from cysteine to phenylalanine. Kept here is only the CDR3 DNA, which spans 39 bases and is read in frame from base 1. Relative to germline, V is missing 9 bases and J is missing 1 base, with 3 bases of the junction outside any gene match.

This record belongs to a study of blood T cell repertoires in COVID-19 (TCRdb year 2020). With regard to the full study: Samples covering the acute and convalescent phases of COVID-19 were provided by collaborators in the United States, Italy and Spain. Nearly every sample came with metadata listing a de-identified subject ID, COVID-19 status, age in years and sex. The samples were drawn from the first 160 participants of the ongoing ImmuneRACE study and from 1,254 subjects provided by 6 global collaborators. Deeply sampled blood TCRbeta repertoires from subjects exposed to, actively infected with, or recovered from COVID-19 were included in the dataset. The repertoires were released in a freely available public database meant as a resource for research on the immune response to SARS-CoV-2. The prospective study material was composed of cDNA or gDNA derived from T cells, B-cell-depleted T cells, or PBMCs. Where HLA class I and class II types were available, the types were taken from metadata supplied by the sample provider, not from assay-based typing.

Overall results and qualifications from the work: Clinical and demographic metadata were provided uncurated, with the amount varying by source and participant.

Recombination linked TRBV19 to TRBJ2-3; the central 8 bases match TRBD2. The source material was PBMCs or T cells enriched from blood (not recorded which). The sequence was obtained from a woman aged 25 to 39 who had recovered from COVID-19. CDR3 reads: CASNSGGTDTQYF. The DNA sequence is given as TGTGCCAGCAATAGCGGGGGCACAGATACGCAGTATTTT.